This T cell receptor beta chain was identified during a study of blood T cell repertoires in COVID-19. Study background: The origin of the acute and convalescent COVID-19 samples was the United States, Italy and Spain. PBMCs, B-cell-depleted T cells, or T cells were the source of the cDNA or gDNA that made up the material.

This CDR3 contains 13 residues. V lost 3 bases, J lost 7 bases, and 13 bases lay in between. The germline CDR1 and CDR2 sequences are SGHTA and FQGNSA. Assay used: immunoSEQ multiplex PCR; TCRdb lists only in-frame clones, some missing. This sample has 200,000 or so clones; approximately 84% occur once, and the top ten carry about 6.9%. The rearrangement uses TRBV7-2 and TRBJ2-7; the D gene is possibly TRBD2 (6 bases). Sequencing was done on a sample of peripheral blood. The source is a human donor with acute or convalescent COVID-19. The donor label of this sample is uncertain. DNA for the CDR3: TGTGCCAGCAGCTTCGAAACGGCGGGAGAGCAGTACTTC. Encoded protein: CASSFETAGEQYF.